The 19 T cell receptor beta chains listed next were all sequenced from one sample in a study of blood T cell repertoires in COVID-19. Assay used: immunoSEQ multiplex PCR; TCRdb lists only in-frame clones, some missing. Of around 76,000 clones in the sample, around 80% are singletons; the top ten hold 9.5% to 15%. The sequencing input was peripheral blood. Every receptor here comes from a man in his forties or fifties with COVID-19, enrolled during active disease.

V and J are TRBV7-9 and TRBJ2-1; D call uncertain. Germline V gene lookup returns CDR1 SEHNR and CDR2 FQNEAQ (reference sequence). Trimming cost V 6 bases and J 0 bases, with 6 bases left between them. The CDR3 covers 13 residues. The CDR3, as DNA: TGTGCCAGCAGTTTTAACTCCTACAATGAGCAGTTCTTC. Amino acids: CASSFNSYNEQFF.

The chain joins TRBV5-4 to TRBJ2-3; 11 bases agree with TRBD2. The germline CDR1 and CDR2 sequences are SGHNT and YYREEE (reference sequence). V was clipped by 0 bases and J by 7 bases; unmatched bases: 10. The CDR3 spans 17 residues. The CDR3 here is CASSLESSGRAGYTQYF. The CDR3 DNA reads as TGTGCCAGCAGCTTGGAAAGTAGCGGGAGGGCCGGATATACGCAGTATTTT.

The chain recombines TRBV3-1 (or the pseudogene TRBV3-2) with TRBJ2-1; D is ambiguous. This CDR3 is built from 14 residues. V dropped 1 base and J dropped 6 bases, with 10 bases sitting between them. Looked up from germline, CDR1 is LGHDT and CDR2 is YNNKEL (reference sequence). The CDR3 sequence is CASSQVPTLNEQFF. The CDR3, as DNA: TGTGCCAGCAGCCAAGTTCCGACTCTCAATGAGCAGTTCTTC.

The chain joins TRBV19 to TRBJ2-3; 12 nucleotides align to TRBD2. From germline, CDR1 is LNHDA and CDR2 SQIVND (reference sequence). The CDR3 sequence is 15 residues long. J was trimmed by 6 bases and V by 7 bases; bases with no gene match: 8. The CDR3 DNA follows: TGTGCCAGTACCGGACTAGCGGGATCATTCGATACGCAGTATTTT. Amino acids: CASTGLAGSFDTQYF. The entire variable domain, with the rest obtained from reference TRBV19 and TRBJ2-3, is as follows: DGGITQSPKYLFRKEGQNVTLSCEQNLNHDAMYWYRQDPGQGLRLIYYSQIVNDFQKGDIAEGYSVSREKKESFPLTVTSAQKNPTAFYLCASTGLAGSFDTQYFGPGTRLTVL.

V gene TRBV4-1 combines with J gene TRBJ2-3; 7 bases map to TRBD2. V shed 2 bases and J 2 bases; nucleotides not matched to a gene: 7. The CDR3 consists of 16 residues. Per germline, CDR1 MGHRA and CDR2 YSYEKL. CDR3 DNA: TGCGCCAGCAGCCAAAGTACGGGGGGTTACACAGATACGCAGTATTTT. Translation: CASSQSTGGYTDTQYF.

This clone was observed a single time. This rearrangement joins TRBV10-2 to TRBJ1-5, with a weak D call TRBD1 (6 bases). Germline V lookup: CDR1 WSHSY, CDR2 SAAADI. V was pared by 9 bases and J by 5 bases, with 17 bases between. The CDR3 has 14 amino acids. CDR3 bases: TGCGCCAGTAGGGCGAGGGGGGGGGATCAGCCCCAGCATTTT. Residues: CASRARGGDQPQHF.

This clone was seen a few times. This chain links TRBV24-1 with TRBJ2-1, with TRBD1 identical over 7 bases. CDR3 size: 17 residues. The J segment lost 4 bases and the V segment lost 2 bases, leaving 10 bases of the junction unmatched. The germline V gene has CDR1 KGHDR and CDR2 SFDVKD. CDR3 protein: CATSDSPETGIYNEQFF. CDR3 coding DNA: TGTGCCACCAGTGATTCCCCGGAGACAGGGATTTACAATGAGCAGTTCTTC.

This chain uses TRBV4-1 with TRBJ2-7; 10 bases fit TRBD2. The V gene's germline CDR1 is MGHRA and CDR2 YSYEKL. CDR3 size: 17 residues. Germline trimming cut 3 bases from V and 5 bases from J; bases unmatched to any gene: 13. CDR3 in DNA: TGCGCCAGCAGCCAGATGGGACTAGCGCTAGTTCTCGACGAGCAGTACTTC. This gives the protein CASSQMGLALVLDEQYF.

This clone was found once. The CDR3 sequence is CAWRGAGETQYF. For the CDR3, the DNA is TGTGCCTGGAGGGGGGCCGGGGAGACCCAGTACTTC. The chain has TRBV30 and TRBJ2-5, with TRBD1 as a possible D gene (6 bases). The CDR3 runs 12 residues. V was cut by 3 bases and J by 5 bases, with 10 bases left in between. Germline values: CDR1 GTSNPN, CDR2 SVGIG (reference sequence).

This clone showed up just once. The rearrangement uses TRBV20-1 and TRBJ2-7, with 8 nucleotides matching TRBD1. There are 11 residues in the CDR3. Germline V lookup: CDR1 DFQATT, CDR2 SNEGSKA (reference sequence). J lost 5 bases, V lost 5 bases, and 2 bases had no gene match. The CDR3 loop reads CSAYRGNEQYF. The CDR3 nucleotides read TGCAGTGCTTACAGGGGGAACGAGCAGTACTTC.

This clone was counted a single time. V gene TRBV28 combines with J gene TRBJ1-5; D not resolved. The germline gives CDR1 MDHEN, CDR2 SYDVKM. CDR3 length: 13 amino acids. V was trimmed by 3 bases and J by 3 bases, leaving 6 bases between them. CDR3 nucleotides: TGTGCCAGCAGTTTTGGGCTCAATCAGCCCCAGCATTTT. Protein sequence: CASSFGLNQPQHF.

This chain joins TRBV6-5 and TRBJ1-5; 9 positions match TRBD1. The CDR3 is 15 amino acids. V shed 8 bases, J shed 2 bases, and the junction held 7 bases outside the gene matches. CDR1 is MNHEY, CDR2 SVGAGI, per germline. The CDR3 protein is CASQRDRVGNQPQHF. The CDR3 DNA sequence: TGTGCCAGCCAGAGGGACAGGGTGGGCAATCAGCCCCAGCATTTT.

This clone was recorded only once. The J gene is TRBJ2-5, the V gene TRBV5-1; 10 bases agree with TRBD1. The CDR3 is 15 amino acids. V dropped 1 base and J dropped 4; count of bases not matched to a gene: 4. Looked up from germline, CDR1 is SGHRS and CDR2 is YFSETQ. This chain's CDR3 is CASSLPGQGSETQYF. The CDR3 region has the DNA TGCGCCAGCAGCTTGCCGGGACAGGGGTCAGAGACCCAGTACTTC.

CDR3 in amino acids: CAWRPGTGKLFF. DNA of the CDR3: TGTGCCTGGAGGCCCGGGACAGGGAAACTGTTTTTT. This chain links TRBV30 with TRBJ1-4; 9 bases fit TRBD1. The trim removed 3 bases at V and 11 bases at J, leaving 4 bases unmatched. Germline V lookup: CDR1 GTSNPN, CDR2 SVGIG (reference sequence). The CDR3 is made up of 12 amino acids.

The chain employs TRBV5-1 and TRBJ2-3; 8 bases align to TRBD2. The CDR3 extends over 16 amino acids. CDR1 SGHRS and CDR2 YFSETQ come from the germline V gene. V dropped 0 bases and J dropped 1; count of bases not matched to a gene: 4. The CDR3 DNA is TGCGCCAGCAGCTTGGCCAGCGGGAGCGGCACAGATACGCAGTATTTT. It specifies CASSLASGSGTDTQYF.

This chain links TRBV6-1 with TRBJ2-1; 11 bases map to TRBD2. From germline, CDR1 is MNHNS and CDR2 SASEGT. The CDR3 sequence is 16 residues long. Trimming cost V 4 bases and J 7 bases; bases outside gene matches: 9. This chain's CDR3 is CASSGLTSGMTNEQFF. The CDR3 nucleotides read TGTGCCAGCAGTGGACTGACTAGCGGGATGACAAATGAGCAGTTCTTC.

The chain combines TRBV30 with TRBJ1-6; perhaps TRBD1 as D (5 bases). V was clipped by 0 bases and J by 5 bases, with 11 bases between them. Germline CDR1 reads GTSNPN; CDR2 reads SVGIG (reference sequence). This CDR3 spans 15 amino acids. For the CDR3, the DNA is TGTGCCTGGAGTGTTGGGGCAGGACATAATTCACCCCTCCACTTT. It codes for CAWSVGAGHNSPLHF.

This chain joins TRBV15 and TRBJ2-7, with 10 bases fitting TRBD1. V dropped 0 bases and J dropped 6; count of bases not matched to a gene: 8. The germline V gene encodes CDR1 LNHNV and CDR2 YYDKDF (reference sequence). The CDR3 runs 16 residues. In DNA, the CDR3 is TGTGCCACCAGCAGAGATTATGACAGGGGGCGGCCCGAGCAGTACTTC. Translation: CATSRDYDRGRPEQYF. Based on the CDR3 plus reference TRBV15 and TRBJ2-7, the full variable domain is DAMVIQNPRYQVTQFGKPVTLSCSQTLNHNVMYWYQQKSSQAPKLLFHYYDKDFNNEADTPDNFQSRRPNTSFCFLDIRSPGLGDTAMYLCATSRDYDRGRPEQYFGPGTRLTVT.

The V and J genes are TRBV10-3 and TRBJ2-2; D is perhaps TRBD1 (7 bases). CDR3 length: 15 residues. Deletions cut 6 bases from V and 3 bases from J, with 14 bases between. Per the germline V gene, CDR1 is ENHRY and CDR2 is SYGVKD. The CDR3: CAIRGTGDYTGELFF. CDR3 in DNA: TGTGCCATCAGAGGAACAGGGGACTACACCGGGGAGCTGTTTTTT.